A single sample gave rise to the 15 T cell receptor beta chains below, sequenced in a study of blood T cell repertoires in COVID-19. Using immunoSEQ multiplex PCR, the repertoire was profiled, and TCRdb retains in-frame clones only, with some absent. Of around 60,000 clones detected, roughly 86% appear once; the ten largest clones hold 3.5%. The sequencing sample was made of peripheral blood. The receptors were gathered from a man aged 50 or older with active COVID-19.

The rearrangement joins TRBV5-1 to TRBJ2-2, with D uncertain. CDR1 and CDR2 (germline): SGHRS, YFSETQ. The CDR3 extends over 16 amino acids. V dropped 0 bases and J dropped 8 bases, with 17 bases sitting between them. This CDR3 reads CASSLDGSTESGELFF. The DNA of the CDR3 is TGCGCCAGCAGCTTGGACGGCAGCACAGAGTCGGGGGAGCTGTTTTTT.

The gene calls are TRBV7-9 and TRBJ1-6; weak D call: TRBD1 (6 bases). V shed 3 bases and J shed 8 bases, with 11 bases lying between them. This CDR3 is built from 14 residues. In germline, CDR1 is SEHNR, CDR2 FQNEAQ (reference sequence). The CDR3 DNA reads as TGTGCCAGCAGCTTGGAACAGGGATATTCACCCCTCCACTTT. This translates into CASSLEQGYSPLHF.

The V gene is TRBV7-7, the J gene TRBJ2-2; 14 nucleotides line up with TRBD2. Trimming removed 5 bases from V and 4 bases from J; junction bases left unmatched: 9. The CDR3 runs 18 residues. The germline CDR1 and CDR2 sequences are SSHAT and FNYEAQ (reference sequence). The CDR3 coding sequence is TGTGCCAGCAGCAAGACTAGCGGGGGGGCTTCAAGCACCGGGGAGCTGTTTTTT. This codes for CASSKTSGGASSTGELFF.

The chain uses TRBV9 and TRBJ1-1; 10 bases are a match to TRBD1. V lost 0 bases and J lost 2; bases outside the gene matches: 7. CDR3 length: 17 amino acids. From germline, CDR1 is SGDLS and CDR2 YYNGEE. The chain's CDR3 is CASSVGGQGYFNTEAFF. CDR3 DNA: TGTGCCAGCAGCGTAGGGGGACAGGGGTACTTCAACACTGAAGCTTTCTTT.

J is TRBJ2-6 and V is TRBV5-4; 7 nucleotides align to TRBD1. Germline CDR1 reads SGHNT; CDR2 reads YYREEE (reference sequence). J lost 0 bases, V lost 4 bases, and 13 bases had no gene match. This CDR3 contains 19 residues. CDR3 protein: CASSPFSTGLRSGANVLTF. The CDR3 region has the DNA TGTGCCAGCAGCCCCTTCTCGACAGGGCTACGCTCTGGGGCCAACGTCCTGACTTTC.

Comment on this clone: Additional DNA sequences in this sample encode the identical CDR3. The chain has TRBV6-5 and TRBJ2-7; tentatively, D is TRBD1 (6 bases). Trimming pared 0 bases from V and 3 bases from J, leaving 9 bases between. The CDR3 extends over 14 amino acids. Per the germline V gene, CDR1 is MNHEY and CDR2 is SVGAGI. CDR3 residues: CASSYSDSIYEQYF. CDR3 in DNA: TGTGCCAGCAGTTACTCGGACAGTATCTACGAGCAGTACTTC.

The chain's CDR3 is CASSARDRGKDTQYF. The CDR3 nucleotides read TGTGCCAGCAGCGCGAGGGACAGGGGGAAAGATACGCAGTATTTT. The chain couples TRBV9 to TRBJ2-3; 11 bases fit TRBD1. The germline V gene has CDR1 SGDLS and CDR2 YYNGEE. V dropped 3 bases and J dropped 5; count of bases not matched to a gene: 5. The CDR3 is made up of 15 amino acids.

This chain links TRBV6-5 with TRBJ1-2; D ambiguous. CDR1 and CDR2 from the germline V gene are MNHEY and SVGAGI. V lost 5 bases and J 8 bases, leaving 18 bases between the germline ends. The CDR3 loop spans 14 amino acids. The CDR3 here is CASSPRLGGLGYTF. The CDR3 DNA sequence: TGTGCCAGCAGTCCAAGACTAGGAGGGTTAGGCTACACCTTC.

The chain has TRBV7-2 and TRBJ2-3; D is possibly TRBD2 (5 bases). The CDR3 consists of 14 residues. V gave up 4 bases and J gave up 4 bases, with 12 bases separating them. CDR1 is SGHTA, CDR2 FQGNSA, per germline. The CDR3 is CASSSTSSPDTQYF. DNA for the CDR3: TGTGCCAGCAGCTCCACTAGTTCACCAGATACGCAGTATTTT.

CDR3 in amino acids: CASSSPRASITNYGYTF. CDR3 DNA sequence: TGTGCCAGTAGTAGCCCCAGGGCCTCAATTACTAACTATGGCTACACCTTC. This chain connects TRBV19 to TRBJ1-2; D is possibly TRBD1 (5 bases). Trimming took off 4 bases at V and 0 bases at J, with 18 bases between the two ends. Germline V gene lookup returns CDR1 LNHDA and CDR2 SQIVND (reference sequence). This CDR3 is 17 amino acids long.

The CDR3 nucleotides are TGTGCCAGCAGCCGACGAGAAACAGGGGGCAGCTCCTACGAGCAGTACTTC. Translating it yields CASSRRETGGSSYEQYF. V is TRBV4-2 and J is TRBJ2-7; 9 bases are shared with TRBD1. V was clipped by 4 bases and J by 0 bases; unmatched bases: 10. This CDR3 has 17 residues. CDR1 and CDR2 (germline): LGHNA, YNFKEQ.

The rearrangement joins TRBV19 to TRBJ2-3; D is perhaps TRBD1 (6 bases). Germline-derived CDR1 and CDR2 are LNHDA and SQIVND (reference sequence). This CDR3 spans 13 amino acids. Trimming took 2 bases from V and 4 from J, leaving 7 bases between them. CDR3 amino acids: CASSINRADTQYF. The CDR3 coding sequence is TGTGCCAGTAGTATAAACAGGGCAGATACGCAGTATTTT.

The CDR3 nucleotides read TGTGCCAGCAGCTTTGATCAGGTAGGGGGCGATGAGCAGTTCTTC. Protein product: CASSFDQVGGDEQFF. This rearrangement joins TRBV5-4 to TRBJ2-1; 7 nucleotides match TRBD1. The CDR3 sequence is 15 residues long. The germline CDR1 and CDR2 sequences are SGHNT and YYREEE (reference sequence). Trimming removed 2 bases from V and 8 bases from J; junction bases left unmatched: 10.

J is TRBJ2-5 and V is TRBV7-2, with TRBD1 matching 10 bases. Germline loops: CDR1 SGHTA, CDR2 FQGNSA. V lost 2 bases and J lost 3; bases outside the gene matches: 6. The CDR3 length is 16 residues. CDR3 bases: TGTGCCAGCAGCTTAATCGACAGGGGGCGCGAAGAGACCCAGTACTTC. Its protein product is CASSLIDRGREETQYF.

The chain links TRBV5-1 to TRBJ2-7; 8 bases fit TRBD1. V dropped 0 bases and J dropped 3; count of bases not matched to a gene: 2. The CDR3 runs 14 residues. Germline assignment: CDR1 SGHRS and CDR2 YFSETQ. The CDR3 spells CASSLDRGIYEQYF. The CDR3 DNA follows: TGCGCCAGCAGCTTGGACAGGGGGATCTACGAGCAGTACTTC.